A selection of T cell receptor beta chains follows, all from one sample in a study of cytomegalovirus exposure and HLA in healthy donors. Generated by immunoSEQ multiplex PCR, the TCRdb table keeps only in-frame clones and is missing some. Of about 140,000 clones listed, roughly 79% are singletons. The sample comprised PBMCs. The receptor source for this set is a woman aged 40 to 50 in good health and CMV-seronegative. CDR3s include the opening cysteine and the closing phenylalanine or tryptophan. Each record gives: D gene, V gene, J gene, clone size, CDR3 protein, CDR3 DNA. The D gene is left open where the match is weak. The listing skips clone size in some rows; elsewhere it reads once, few, many or a size class.

D: TRBD2; V: TRBV4-1; J: TRBJ2-1; size: once; CDR3: CASSPGDGRASSNEQFF; DNA: TGCGCCAGCAGCCCGGGGGACGGGAGGGCCAGTAGTAATGAGCAGTTCTTC
D: .; V: TRBV7-8; J: TRBJ2-3; size: .; CDR3: CASRQGDTQYF; DNA: TGTGCCAGCAGACAGGGTGATACGCAGTATTTT
D: TRBD1; V: TRBV28; J: TRBJ1-4; size: .; CDR3: CASSLTGTELFF; DNA: TGTGCCAGCAGTTTGACTGGGACAGAACTGTTTTTT
D: .; V: TRBV5-4; J: TRBJ2-1; size: .; CDR3: CASSLVGQSSYNEQFF; DNA: TGTGCCAGCAGCTTGGTTGGGCAAAGCTCCTACAATGAGCAGTTCTTC
D: .; V: TRBV4-3; J: TRBJ1-2; size: few; CDR3: CASSQDRGVIYGYTF; DNA: TGCGCCAGCAGCCAAGATCGCGGGGTCATCTATGGCTACACCTTC
D: .; V: TRBV11-2; J: TRBJ1-5; size: .; CDR3: CASSHRSNQPQHF; DNA: TGTGCCAGCAGCCACAGGAGTAATCAGCCCCAGCATTTT
D: TRBD2; V: TRBV9; J: TRBJ2-3; size: .; CDR3: CASSATSGTADTQYF; DNA: TGTGCCAGCAGCGCAACTAGCGGGACAGCAGATACGCAGTATTTT
D: .; V: TRBV7-8; J: TRBJ2-2; size: .; CDR3: CASSLGQVNTGELFF; DNA: TGTGCCAGCAGCTTAGGACAGGTGAACACCGGGGAGCTGTTTTTT
D: TRBD2; V: TRBV7-8; J: TRBJ2-1; size: .; CDR3: CASSQSGSSYNEQFF; DNA: TGTGCCAGCAGCCAAAGCGGGAGCTCCTACAATGAGCAGTTCTTC
D: TRBD2; V: TRBV14; J: TRBJ2-1; size: .; CDR3: CASSLNWGEGRDEQFF; DNA: TGTGCCAGCAGCCTCAACTGGGGGGAGGGCCGCGATGAGCAGTTCTTC
D: .; V: TRBV4-2; J: TRBJ1-2; size: .; CDR3: CASSQEYGYTF; DNA: TGTGCCAGCAGCCAGGAGTATGGCTACACCTTC
D: TRBD1; V: TRBV25-1; J: TRBJ1-1; size: .; CDR3: CASSEGTGWYTEAFF; DNA: TGTGCCAGCAGTGAAGGGACAGGGTGGTACACTGAAGCTTTCTTT
D: TRBD1; V: TRBV9; J: TRBJ1-1; size: .; CDR3: CASSETGGGSVEAFF; DNA: TGTGCCAGCAGCGAGACAGGGGGAGGTTCGGTTGAAGCTTTCTTT
D: TRBD2; V: TRBV5-1; J: TRBJ2-7; size: .; CDR3: CASSLSSGGYEQYF; DNA: TGCGCCAGCAGCTTGTCTAGCGGGGGCTACGAGCAGTACTTC
D: .; V: TRBV9; J: TRBJ2-5; size: .; CDR3: CASSATGIQETQYF; DNA: TGTGCCAGCAGCGCTACAGGGATTCAAGAGACCCAGTACTTC
D: TRBD1; V: TRBV4-1; J: TRBJ2-7; size: .; CDR3: CASSPGTGGGRILEQYF; DNA: TGCGCCAGCAGCCCAGGGACAGGGGGCGGACGAATTCTCGAGCAGTACTTC
D: .; V: TRBV28; J: TRBJ2-5; size: .; CDR3: CASSLGEAQYF; DNA: TGTGCCAGCAGTTTAGGTGAGGCCCAGTACTTC
D: TRBD1; V: TRBV7-9; J: TRBJ1-1; size: .; CDR3: CSSSRSGTGNTEAFF; DNA: TGTTCCAGCAGCCGATCCGGGACAGGGAACACTGAAGCTTTCTTT
D: .; V: TRBV27; J: TRBJ1-3; size: .; CDR3: CASSSYGFGNTIYF; DNA: TGTGCCAGCAGTTCGTACGGTTTTGGAAACACCATATATTTT
D: TRBD1; V: TRBV18; J: TRBJ2-7; size: .; CDR3: CASSPLLDATGKNEQYF; DNA: TGTGCCAGCTCACCTCTGTTAGATGCGACAGGGAAGAACGAGCAGTACTTC
D: .; V: TRBV25-1; J: TRBJ2-5; size: .; CDR3: CASSEYNVETQYF; DNA: TGTGCCAGCAGTGAATATAATGTCGAGACCCAGTACTTC
D: .; V: TRBV28; J: TRBJ2-1; size: .; CDR3: CASSLSQLEQFF; DNA: TGTGCCAGCAGTTTATCGCAACTAGAGCAGTTCTTC
D: TRBD2; V: TRBV5-4; J: TRBJ2-1; size: .; CDR3: CASSLGLAEGNEQFF; DNA: TGTGCCAGCAGCTTAGGACTAGCGGAGGGGAATGAGCAGTTCTTC
D: .; V: TRBV27; J: TRBJ2-5; size: .; CDR3: CASSLFREETQYF; DNA: TGTGCCAGCAGTTTATTCCGGGAGGAGACCCAGTACTTC
D: .; V: TRBV29-1; J: TRBJ1-2; size: .; CDR3: CSVRQGRDYGYTF; DNA: TGCAGCGTTCGGCAGGGGCGCGACTATGGCTACACCTTC
D: .; V: TRBV5-1; J: TRBJ2-1; size: .; CDR3: CASSLGLLAGTYNEQFF; DNA: TGCGCCAGCAGCTTGGGACTTTTGGCGGGGACCTACAATGAGCAGTTCTTC
D: .; V: TRBV9; J: TRBJ2-7; size: .; CDR3: CASSTTTDSGYEQYF; DNA: TGTGCCAGCAGCACCACCACCGATAGCGGATACGAGCAGTACTTC
D: TRBD2; V: TRBV2; J: TRBJ2-1; size: .; CDR3: CARTRGLAGPGNEQFF; DNA: TGTGCCAGAACCCGGGGGTTAGCGGGACCGGGGAATGAGCAGTTCTTC
D: .; V: TRBV5-4; J: TRBJ2-1; size: .; CDR3: CASSLRSALYNEQFF; DNA: TGTGCCAGCAGCTTGCGGAGCGCCCTATACAATGAGCAGTTCTTC
D: TRBD1; V: TRBV15; J: TRBJ1-2; size: .; CDR3: CATSRDLSGQGFYGYTF; DNA: TGTGCCACCAGCAGAGATCTTTCGGGACAGGGCTTCTATGGCTACACCTTC
D: .; V: TRBV28; J: TRBJ2-1; size: .; CDR3: CASSLEDPSYNEQFF; DNA: TGTGCCAGCAGTTTGGAGGACCCCTCCTACAATGAGCAGTTCTTC
D: .; V: TRBV18; J: TRBJ1-6; size: .; CDR3: CASSPGFGGVNSPLHF; DNA: TGTGCCAGCTCACCAGGGTTTGGGGGCGTCAATTCACCCCTCCACTTT
D: TRBD2; V: TRBV27; J: TRBJ2-1; size: once; CDR3: CASSPRLSGGNEQFF; DNA: TGTGCCAGCAGTCCCCGGCTGTCGGGAGGTAATGAGCAGTTCTTC
D: .; V: TRBV4-2; J: TRBJ2-1; size: .; CDR3: CASSSSVGQFF; DNA: TGTGCCAGCAGCTCCTCGGTTGGGCAGTTCTTC
D: TRBD1; V: TRBV29-1; J: TRBJ2-2; size: .; CDR3: CSVIRQGRDTGELFF; DNA: TGCAGCGTCATAAGACAGGGAAGAGACACCGGGGAGCTGTTTTTT
D: .; V: TRBV6-5; J: TRBJ2-6; size: .; CDR3: CASTGYGANVLTF; DNA: TGTGCCAGCACGGGATATGGGGCCAACGTCCTGACTTTC
D: TRBD2; V: TRBV7-2; J: TRBJ2-1; size: .; CDR3: CASSFYSGSDEQFF; DNA: TGTGCCAGCAGCTTTTATAGCGGGAGCGATGAGCAGTTCTTC
D: TRBD2; V: TRBV4-3; J: TRBJ2-7; size: .; CDR3: CASSQRAGEIDEQYF; DNA: TGCGCCAGCAGCCAGCGAGCGGGAGAAATCGACGAGCAGTACTTC
D: .; V: TRBV28; J: TRBJ1-1; size: .; CDR3: CASSLESEAFF; DNA: TGTGCCAGCAGTCTAGAGAGTGAAGCTTTCTTT
D: .; V: TRBV6-1; J: TRBJ2-3; size: .; CDR3: CASWGVTSTDTQYF; DNA: TGTGCCAGCTGGGGCGTCACTAGCACAGATACGCAGTATTTT